These 32 T cell receptor beta chains originate from one sample sequenced in a study of identifying expanded T cells in peripheral blood. Generated by immunoSEQ multiplex PCR, the TCRdb table keeps only in-frame clones and is missing some. This table holds approximately 130,000 clones, approximately 80% found once. Sequencing was done on a sample of blood. The receptors come from a person aged 18-70 years in good health.

The V call is TRBV7-9, the J call TRBJ1-1; 7 positions match TRBD1. CDR1 and CDR2 from the germline V gene are SEHNR and FQNEAQ (reference sequence). After removal of 1 base from V and 0 bases from J, the junction contained 8 bases not matched to a gene. The CDR3 is made up of 17 amino acids. This chain's CDR3 is CASSLETGTWVNTEAFF. The CDR3 coding sequence is TGTGCCAGCAGCTTAGAGACAGGGACGTGGGTGAACACTGAAGCTTTCTTT.

This chain joins TRBV10-3 and TRBJ2-2; perhaps TRBD1 as D (5 bases). CDR1 ENHRY and CDR2 SYGVKD come from the germline V gene. This CDR3 is 16 amino acids long. V lost 0 bases and J 0 bases, leaving 8 bases between the germline ends. Written as DNA, the CDR3 is TGTGCCATCAGTGAGTCGTCCAGGGCGAACACCGGGGAGCTGTTTTTT. This sequence encodes CAISESSRANTGELFF.

The chain links TRBV7-9 to TRBJ1-1; D is unresolved. Trimming removed 1 base at V and 4 bases at J, with 13 bases between. From germline, CDR1 is SEHNR and CDR2 FQNEAQ (reference sequence). CDR3 size: 15 residues. The CDR3, as DNA: TGTGCCAGCAGCTTAGGGTGGGGTCTTAGCACTGAAGCTTTCTTT. It is translated as CASSLGWGLSTEAFF.

CDR3 residues: CSASINGYTF. CDR3 DNA sequence: TGCAGTGCTAGCATCAATGGCTACACCTTC. The chain links TRBV20-1 to TRBJ1-2; no firm D call. The germline V gene has CDR1 DFQATT and CDR2 SNEGSKA (reference sequence). CDR3 length equals 10 residues. V was cut by 3 bases and J by 6 bases, with 5 bases left in between.

The sample holds a few counts of this clone. The chain links TRBV25-1 to TRBJ1-6, with TRBD1 matching 7 bases. Looked up from germline, CDR1 is MGHDK and CDR2 is SYGVNS. J was trimmed by 8 bases and V by 5 bases; bases with no gene match: 12. The CDR3 consists of 16 residues. The CDR3 region is CASSPSGQGVHSPLHF. The CDR3 DNA sequence: TGTGCCAGCAGTCCCAGCGGGCAGGGGGTACATTCACCCCTCCACTTT.

Regarding this clone: Other DNA sequences of this sample code for an identical CDR3. This chain connects TRBV5-6 to TRBJ1-2, with D possibly matching TRBD1 (6 bases). The CDR3 sequence is 13 residues long. The V end was cut by 4 bases, the J end by 2 bases, with 9 bases between. In germline, CDR1 is SGHDT, CDR2 YYEEEE. The DNA for the CDR3 is TGTGCCAGCAGCCCCGACAGGAACTATGGCTACACCTTC. It encodes CASSPDRNYGYTF.

The chain carries TRBV5-1 and TRBJ1-5; the D gene is possibly TRBD1 (5 bases). This CDR3 contains 16 residues. Looked up from germline, CDR1 is SGHRS and CDR2 is YFSETQ. V dropped 4 bases and J dropped 2 bases, with 16 bases sitting between them. CDR3 coding DNA: TGCGCCAGCAGCCCCTGGGGCGAAGGGGGCAATCAGCCCCAGCATTTT. It specifies CASSPWGEGGNQPQHF.

This chain connects TRBV5-1 to TRBJ2-7; D unclear. Trimming stripped 2 bases from V and 6 bases from J, with 12 bases between. Germline V gene data show CDR1 as SGHRS and CDR2 as YFSETQ. The CDR3 runs to 13 residues. CDR3 nucleotide sequence: TGCGCCAGCAGCTTTCGAATTCCGGTCGAGCAGTACTTC. Protein product: CASSFRIPVEQYF. The full variable domain, rest sourced from reference TRBV5-1 and TRBJ2-7, is KAGVTQTPRYLIKTRGQQVTLSCSPISGHRSVSWYQQTPGQGLQFLFEYFSETQRNKGNFPGRFSGRQFSNSRSEMNVSTLELGDSALYLCASSFRIPVEQYFGPGTRLTVT.

This clone was detected only once. The chain is built from TRBV30 and TRBJ1-2; a weak D match, TRBD1 (5 bases). Germline V gives CDR1 GTSNPN, CDR2 SVGIG (reference sequence). This CDR3 spans 11 amino acids. Trimming cost V 2 bases and J 8 bases, with 9 bases left between them. The CDR3 loop reads CAWSMRGGYTF. The CDR3, as DNA: TGTGCCTGGAGTATGAGGGGCGGCTACACCTTC.

The CDR3 spells CASSQVWRGAQFF. As DNA, the CDR3 is TGTGCCAGCAGCCAAGTTTGGAGGGGAGCGCAGTTCTTC. J is TRBJ2-1 and V is TRBV14; tentative D call: TRBD2 (6 bases). The V gene lost 1 base and the J gene lost 12 bases, with 13 bases spanning the gap. CDR1 and CDR2 from the germline V gene are SGHDN and FVKESK. This CDR3 is built from 13 residues.

V and J are TRBV15 and TRBJ1-6, with D possibly TRBD1 on 5 matching bases. The V gene lost 3 bases and the J gene lost 9 bases, with 15 bases spanning the gap. Germline CDR1 LNHNV, CDR2 YYDKDF (reference sequence). This CDR3 spans 15 amino acids. CDR3 bases: TGTGCCACCAGCAGGGACAAGGGGTTGATTTCACCCCTCCACTTT. Translated: CATSRDKGLISPLHF.

CDR3: CASGPRQELNTEAFF. DNA of the CDR3: TGTGCTAGTGGCCCTCGACAGGAGCTGAACACTGAAGCTTTCTTT. The chain employs TRBV12-5 and TRBJ1-1; a weak D match, TRBD1 (6 bases). The germline CDR1 and CDR2 sequences are LGHNT and FRNRAP. Trimming took off 6 bases at V and 0 bases at J, with 14 bases between the two ends. CDR3 length: 15 residues.

V usage is TRBV6-5 and J usage is TRBJ2-1; D gene uncertain. The V end lost 2 bases, the J end lost 5 bases, and 13 bases lay between the germline ends. CDR1 is MNHEY and CDR2 is SVGAGI in the germline V gene. The CDR3 length is 15 residues. CDR3 sequence: CASSYNGQPNNEQFF. The CDR3 coding sequence is TGTGCCAGCAGTTACAACGGGCAGCCAAACAATGAGCAGTTCTTC.

The rearrangement uses TRBV11-2 and TRBJ2-2, with 7 bases aligning to TRBD1. The length of the CDR3 is 13 residues. CDR1 and CDR2 (germline): SGHAT, FQNNGV. Trimming cost V 5 bases and J 5 bases; bases outside gene matches: 2. CDR3 loop: CASSLQGTGELFF. The CDR3 DNA sequence: TGTGCCAGCAGCCTACAGGGGACCGGGGAGCTGTTTTTT.

The J gene is TRBJ1-1, the V gene TRBV7-9, with D maybe TRBD1 (6 bases). The germline CDR1 and CDR2 sequences are SEHNR and FQNEAQ (reference sequence). Trimming stripped 1 base from V and 2 bases from J, with 11 bases between. There are 15 residues in the CDR3. The CDR3 nucleotides read TGTGCCAGCAGCTTAGTGCTGGACAGAAACACTGAAGCTTTCTTT. Translated: CASSLVLDRNTEAFF.

The chain couples TRBV4-3 to TRBJ1-6; TRBD1 might be the D (6 bases). There are 16 residues in the CDR3. The germline V gene has CDR1 LGHNA and CDR2 YSLEER. Deletions cut 1 base from V and 5 bases from J, with 12 bases between. As DNA, the CDR3 is TGCGCCAGCAGCCAAGGGGGAGGGGGGAATAATTCACCCCTCCACTTT. Translation gives CASSQGGGGNNSPLHF.

V gene TRBV2 combines with J gene TRBJ2-7, with D possibly matching TRBD2 (5 bases). This CDR3 contains 15 residues. The germline V and J ends were trimmed by 6 bases and 0 bases, with 15 bases remaining between them. Germline V gene lookup returns CDR1 SNHLY and CDR2 FYNNEI. The CDR3 protein is CASSHGLSSSYEQYF. The CDR3 DNA is TGTGCCAGCAGCCACGGACTTAGCAGCTCCTACGAGCAGTACTTC. Supplemented by reference TRBV2 and TRBJ2-7, the full variable domain reads EPEVTQTPSHQVTQMGQEVILRCVPISNHLYFYWYRQILGQKVEFLVSFYNNEISEKSEIFDDQFSVERPDGSNFTLKIRSTKLEDSAMYFCASSHGLSSSYEQYFGPGTRLTVT.

J is TRBJ1-2 and V is TRBV5-5; D might be TRBD1 (5 bases). The CDR3 runs to 13 residues. Trimming left V 2 bases short and J 12 bases short, with 17 bases between. Germline loops: CDR1 SGHKS, CDR2 YYEKEE (reference sequence). CDR3 residues: CASSFYHDSEHTF. CDR3 DNA sequence: TGTGCCAGCAGCTTTTATCATGACAGTGAGCACACCTTC.

In this sample, this clone turned up once. The chain uses TRBV10-3 and TRBJ2-7; 8 bases fit TRBD2. Trimming cost V 6 bases and J 5 bases; bases outside gene matches: 9. Germline CDR1 is ENHRY and CDR2 is SYGVKD. The CDR3 covers 14 residues. The CDR3 bases are TGTGCCATCAGACCCGGGAGGGATGAAAACGAGCAGTACTTC. Its translation: CAIRPGRDENEQYF.

The chain recombines TRBV5-4 with TRBJ2-1, with a possible D match to TRBD2 (5 bases). Germline V lookup: CDR1 SGHNT, CDR2 YYREEE (reference sequence). The CDR3 consists of 13 residues. Trimming cost V 4 bases and J 7 bases, with 12 bases left between them. The CDR3 sequence is CASSMIERNEQFF. CDR3 bases: TGTGCCAGCAGCATGATAGAGCGGAATGAGCAGTTCTTC.

This sequence joins TRBV4-1 and TRBJ1-3; tentative D call: TRBD1 (6 bases). The V end lost 3 bases, the J end lost 4 bases, and 13 bases lay between the germline ends. Germline V CDR1 and CDR2: MGHRA, YSYEKL. This CDR3 is built from 15 residues. CDR3 DNA sequence: TGCGCCAGCAGCCAGACGGGACAATCGGGAAACACCATATATTTT. Residues: CASSQTGQSGNTIYF.

This clone was counted only a few times. The chain uses TRBV29-1 and TRBJ1-1, with a possible D match to TRBD1 (5 bases). Germline CDR1 reads SQVTM; CDR2 reads ANQGSEA. V gave up 6 bases and J gave up 12 bases, with 17 bases separating them. This CDR3 contains 11 residues. In nucleotides, the CDR3 is TGCAGCGTAGATACAGGTCGATCAACTTTCTTT. It translates to CSVDTGRSTFF.

The chain recombines TRBV27 with TRBJ1-1; no definite D call. V was pared by 2 bases and J by 1 base, with 8 bases between. Germline CDR1 and CDR2: MNHEY and SMNVEV (reference sequence). The CDR3 contains 14 residues. CDR3 DNA sequence: TGTGCCAGCAGTTTAACCTTAGGGAACACTGAAGCTTTCTTT. Amino acid sequence: CASSLTLGNTEAFF.

The chain combines TRBV9 with TRBJ1-6, with D hard to call. The V gene's germline CDR1 is SGDLS and CDR2 YYNGEE. Trimming pared 0 bases from V and 0 bases from J, leaving 13 bases between. The CDR3 is 18 residues long. CDR3 sequence (DNA): TGTGCCAGCAGCGTAGAACCCTCGTTGAGCTCCTATAATTCACCCCTCCACTTT. Amino acids: CASSVEPSLSSYNSPLHF.

The chain recombines TRBV6-5 with TRBJ1-1; D ambiguous. Germline V gene data show CDR1 as MNHEY and CDR2 as SVGAGI. Trimming pared 8 bases from V and 0 bases from J, leaving 10 bases between. The CDR3 totals 13 residues. The CDR3: CASRRSMNTEAFF. For the CDR3, the DNA is TGTGCCAGCCGCCGGAGCATGAACACTGAAGCTTTCTTT.

This chain links TRBV5-4 with TRBJ1-1; D not certain. Germline CDR1 and CDR2: SGHNT and YYREEE (reference sequence). This CDR3 is 13 amino acids long. Between the trimmed V and J ends, which lost 0 bases and 5 bases, there was a span of 8 bases. The CDR3 nucleotides read TGTGCCAGCAGCTTGGTCGGCCAGACTGAAGCTTTCTTT. Protein sequence: CASSLVGQTEAFF.

The CDR3 DNA sequence: TGTGCCAGCAGCCGCTCAGGGGCCGGCACCGGGGAGCTGTTTTTT. Translated, it gives CASSRSGAGTGELFF. The chain has TRBV5-8 and TRBJ2-2; a possible D gene is TRBD1 (6 bases). V was cut by 4 bases and J by 4 bases, with 14 bases left in between. Germline assignment: CDR1 SGHTS and CDR2 YDEGEE. This CDR3 comprises 15 residues.

This clone has a handful of counts. The rearrangement uses TRBV6-1 and TRBJ1-2, with D possibly matching TRBD1 (6 bases). The germline V and J ends were trimmed by 5 bases and 7 bases, with 11 bases remaining between them. The CDR3 has 12 residues. Germline V gene lookup returns CDR1 MNHNS and CDR2 SASEGT. In DNA form, the CDR3 reads TGTGCCAGCAGTTTACAGGGAGGTGGCTACACCTTC. Translation gives CASSLQGGGYTF.

The V and J genes are TRBV10-1 and TRBJ2-7; D assignment may be TRBD1 or TRBD2 (5 bases each). The CDR3 length is 15 residues. The germline V gene has CDR1 WNHNN and CDR2 SYGVQD (reference sequence). V was clipped by 2 bases and J by 0 bases, with 11 bases between them. CDR3: CASSEPGRSSYEQYF. The CDR3 bases are TGCGCCAGCAGTGAGCCGGGACGGAGCTCCTACGAGCAGTACTTC.

The V call is TRBV5-6, the J call TRBJ2-6; 8 bases agree with TRBD1. CDR1 is SGHDT and CDR2 is YYEEEE in the germline V gene. J lost 3 bases, V lost 4 bases, and 12 bases had no gene match. The CDR3 is 18 amino acids. The CDR3 sequence is CASSPLQGGKGGANVLTF. DNA of the CDR3: TGTGCCAGCAGCCCTCTACAGGGGGGCAAAGGTGGGGCCAACGTCCTGACTTTC.

The chain uses TRBV19 and TRBJ2-4; tentatively, D is TRBD1 (6 bases). Germline CDR1 is LNHDA and CDR2 is SQIVND (reference sequence). The CDR3 has 14 residues. Trimming pared 6 bases from V and 6 bases from J, leaving 15 bases between. The CDR3 reads CASSPGHPRNIQYF. The DNA for the CDR3 is TGTGCCAGTAGCCCGGGACACCCAAGAAACATTCAGTACTTC.

This rearrangement joins TRBV19 to TRBJ1-5; TRBD1 might be the D (6 bases). This CDR3 comprises 16 residues. Trimming removed 1 base from V and 5 bases from J, with 15 bases in between. Germline V gene lookup returns CDR1 LNHDA and CDR2 SQIVND (reference sequence). The CDR3 spells CASSIAWGAPDQPQHF. As DNA, the CDR3 is TGTGCCAGTAGTATAGCATGGGGGGCGCCGGATCAGCCCCAGCATTTT.